This passage covers 26 T cell receptor beta chains from one sample sequenced in a study of identical twins. Using its own MiXCR run on the 5' RACE reads, TCRdb lists one record per CDR3 protein. The sample holds 450,000 or so distinct CDR3 sequences; more than 13% are singletons and the top ten take approximately 0.98%. This same sample was also taken into another study, of yellow fever vaccine responses in identical twins.

Sequencing was performed on CD4+ T cells sorted from blood. The source of these receptors is a woman aged 18 to 35 in good health.

This clonotype was seen many times. The chain links TRBV19 to TRBJ2-1; no reliable D call. Deletions cut 1 base from V and 6 bases from J, with 4 bases between. CDR1 and CDR2 from the germline V gene are LNHDA and SQIVND (reference sequence). The CDR3 has 12 amino acids. CDR3 sequence reads: CASSIVPNEQFF. Here the CDR3 DNA reads TGTGCCAGTAGTATAGTGCCCAATGAGCAGTTCTTC.

The chain recombines TRBV5-4 with TRBJ2-5; D is possibly TRBD1 (6 bases). The V gene's germline CDR1 is SGHNT and CDR2 YYREEE (reference sequence). The V end was cut by 6 bases, the J end by 5 bases, with 14 bases between. The CDR3 has 13 amino acids. The CDR3 is CASTTQGVETQYF. The DNA of the CDR3 is TGTGCCAGCACAACACAGGGCGTGGAGACCCAGTACTTC.

The chain is built from TRBV12-3 or TRBV12-4 and TRBJ1-4; weak D call: TRBD1 (6 bases). V lost 7 bases to trimming and J lost 7 bases, with 22 bases between them. The length of the CDR3 is 16 residues. The DNA for the CDR3 is TGTGCCAGCACTTCTTGGGGCGCAGGGGTCGGTGAAAAACTGTTTTTT. Encoded protein: CASTSWGAGVGEKLFF.

Here the CDR3 DNA reads TGCAGTGCTAGTCCTTGGGACAGGGGATATTCCGGGGAGCTGTTTTTT. Translating it yields CSASPWDRGYSGELFF. The chain couples TRBV20-1 to TRBJ2-2; TRBD1 aligns across 10 bases. Germline lookup yields CDR1 DFQATT and CDR2 SNEGSKA (reference sequence). The V gene end was trimmed by 3 bases and the J gene end by 6 bases; junction bases not matched to a gene: 10. CDR3 length: 16 amino acids.

This clonotype was counted a few times. The J gene is TRBJ2-1, the V gene TRBV11-2; 12 bases line up with TRBD2. The CDR3 sequence is 18 residues long. Trimming removed 1 base from V and 5 bases from J; junction bases left unmatched: 9. Germline CDR1 and CDR2: SGHAT and FQNNGV. CDR3 sequence reads: CASSLGASGGAYDNEQFF. In DNA, the CDR3 is TGTGCCAGCAGCTTAGGGGCTAGCGGGGGGGCCTATGACAATGAGCAGTTCTTC.

The rearrangement joins TRBV6-1 to TRBJ2-5; D not resolved. Trimming took 0 bases from V and 3 from J, leaving 14 bases between them. Looked up from germline, CDR1 is MNHNS and CDR2 is SASEGT. The CDR3 is made up of 16 amino acids. The CDR3 DNA reads as TGTGCCAGCAGTGAAGCTGGCTTTCCGGTGGAAGAGACCCAGTACTTC. Its translation is CASSEAGFPVEETQYF.

There are a few counts of this clonotype. This sequence joins TRBV5-6 and TRBJ2-7, with a tentative D call TRBD2 (6 bases). V shed 1 base and J shed 2 bases, with 13 bases lying between them. The germline CDR1 and CDR2 sequences are SGHDT and YYEEEE. This CDR3 comprises 15 residues. CDR3 sequence (DNA): TGTGCCAGCAGCTTGCGTGGCGGGGCCGCCTACGAGCAGTACTTC. It specifies CASSLRGGAAYEQYF.

The CDR3 region is CASSQDLAGGIDEQYF. Written as DNA, the CDR3 is TGCGCCAGCAGCCAAGACCTAGCGGGAGGGATCGACGAGCAGTACTTC. The chain combines TRBV4-3 with TRBJ2-7; 12 nucleotides agree with TRBD2. This CDR3 spans 16 amino acids. V lost 0 bases, J lost 5 bases, and 5 bases stayed unmatched. Germline V lookup: CDR1 LGHNA, CDR2 YSLEER.

V is TRBV28 and J is TRBJ1-5; 11 nucleotides align to TRBD1. The CDR3 loop spans 13 amino acids. Germline V gene data show CDR1 as MDHEN and CDR2 as SYDVKM. J lost 11 bases, V lost 8 bases, and 8 bases had no gene match. CDR3 nucleotide sequence: TGTGCCAGCGGACAGGGGGCGTTCCGAGCCCAGCATTTT. This codes for CASGQGAFRAQHF.

This chain links TRBV20-1 with TRBJ2-3; the D gene is possibly TRBD2 (5 bases). The germline gives CDR1 DFQATT, CDR2 SNEGSKA (reference sequence). V shed 0 bases and J shed 5 bases, with 15 bases lying between them. This CDR3 spans 15 amino acids. CDR3 sequence (DNA): TGCAGTGCTAGAGATCCGGACTCCCCAAAAGATACGCAGTATTTT. Encoded protein: CSARDPDSPKDTQYF.

This chain joins TRBV5-1 and TRBJ2-1; TRBD1 might be the D (7 bases). V lost 3 bases, J lost 2 bases, and 12 bases lay in between. This CDR3 has 15 amino acids. Germline CDR1 reads SGHRS; CDR2 reads YFSETQ. Here the CDR3 reads CASSSQGGAYNEQFF. The CDR3 DNA follows: TGCGCCAGCAGCTCCCAGGGGGGAGCCTACAATGAGCAGTTCTTC.

The chain recombines TRBV27 with TRBJ2-4; D possibly matches TRBD1 or TRBD2 (5 bases each). Per germline, CDR1 MNHEY and CDR2 SMNVEV (reference sequence). Trimming took 1 base from V and 6 from J, leaving 13 bases between them. The CDR3 runs 15 residues. In nucleotides, the CDR3 is TGTGCCAGCAGTTTATACCGGGACGGGTCAAACATTCAGTACTTC. Protein product: CASSLYRDGSNIQYF.

There are many counts of this clonotype. The J gene is TRBJ1-2, the V gene TRBV5-1; unclear D gene. Germline V gene data show CDR1 as SGHRS and CDR2 as YFSETQ. V lost 1 base and J lost 6, with 7 bases in between. There are 12 residues in the CDR3. The CDR3: CASSLRDDGYTF. The CDR3 nucleotides read TGCGCCAGCAGCTTGCGGGATGATGGCTACACCTTC.

Only a few counts were recorded for this clonotype. The chain has TRBV27 and TRBJ2-2, with a tentative D call TRBD2 (5 bases). The CDR3 loop spans 14 amino acids. Germline CDR1 is MNHEY and CDR2 is SMNVEV (reference sequence). Trimming shortened V by 4 bases and J by 6 bases, and 12 bases separated the two germline ends. The CDR3 here is CASSSLAPPGELFF. The DNA for the CDR3 is TGTGCCAGCAGTTCGCTAGCTCCCCCCGGGGAGCTGTTTTTT.

V usage is TRBV12-3 or TRBV12-4 and J usage is TRBJ2-2; D is possibly TRBD1 (6 bases). This CDR3 has 15 amino acids. Trimming removed 3 bases from V and 3 bases from J, with 11 bases in between. As DNA, the CDR3 is TGTGCCAGCAGTTTGGCCAGGGGTGACACCGGGGAGCTGTTTTTT. Amino acid sequence: CASSLARGDTGELFF.

This clonotype has only a few counts. This sequence joins TRBV5-1 and TRBJ1-5, with 7 bases fitting TRBD1. The CDR3 totals 15 residues. J gave up 1 base and V 5 bases, and 6 bases lay outside the gene matches. Germline CDR1 SGHRS, CDR2 YFSETQ. CDR3 DNA sequence: TGCGCCAGCAGGCCCGGGACAGCGAGCAATCAGCCCCAGCATTTT. It codes for CASRPGTASNQPQHF.

A few counts support this clonotype. The chain recombines TRBV11-2 with TRBJ2-7, with TRBD1 as a possible D gene (5 bases). CDR1 and CDR2 from the germline V gene are SGHAT and FQNNGV. Trimming removed 1 base from V and 2 bases from J, with 9 bases in between. The CDR3 contains 14 residues. The CDR3 nucleotides read TGTGCCAGCAGCTTAGGGGGCCTTCCCTACGAGCAGTACTTC. The encoded protein is CASSLGGLPYEQYF.

This clonotype came up a few times. V gene TRBV29-1 combines with J gene TRBJ2-7; D not certain. Germline V gene lookup returns CDR1 SQVTM and CDR2 ANQGSEA. V was shortened by 7 bases and J by 6 bases, with 13 bases between the two germline ends. The CDR3 loop spans 11 amino acids. CDR3: CSAADPPEQYF. CDR3 in DNA: TGCAGCGCCGCCGACCCCCCCGAGCAGTACTTC.

The chain recombines TRBV14 with TRBJ2-2, with D tentatively TRBD2 (5 bases). This CDR3 contains 13 residues. Germline values: CDR1 SGHDN, CDR2 FVKESK. V was clipped by 4 bases and J by 5 bases, with 8 bases between them. The CDR3 DNA is TGTGCCAGCAGCCCGGGGAAGACCGGGGAGCTGTTTTTT. Protein sequence: CASSPGKTGELFF. Based on the CDR3 plus reference TRBV14 and TRBJ2-2, the full variable domain is EAGVTQFPSHSVIEKGQTVTLRCDPISGHDNLYWYRRVMGKEIKFLLHFVKESKQDESGMPNNRFLAERTGGTYSTLKVQPAELEDSGVYFCASSPGKTGELFFGEGSRLTVL.

This clonotype occurred a few times. This chain connects TRBV7-9 to TRBJ1-2, with no clear D. The CDR3 has 11 residues. V lost 5 bases, J lost 7 bases, and 8 bases lay in between. CDR1 is SEHNR and CDR2 is FQNEAQ in the germline V gene (reference sequence). DNA for the CDR3: TGTGCCAGCAGCCACACGGGTGGCTACACCTTC. Its translation: CASSHTGGYTF.

V is TRBV6-5 and J is TRBJ2-1, with D perhaps TRBD1 (5 bases). The CDR3 has 16 residues. V was shortened by 5 bases and J by 0 bases, with 14 bases between the two germline ends. Germline V gene lookup returns CDR1 MNHEY and CDR2 SVGAGI. The CDR3 nucleotides read TGTGCCAGCAGTACTACAGGTACCCTCTCCTACAATGAGCAGTTCTTC. It is translated as CASSTTGTLSYNEQFF.

The table lists this clonotype with a few counts. The chain employs TRBV12-3 or TRBV12-4 and TRBJ2-5; TRBD2 is a possible D gene (6 bases). The V and J ends lost 6 bases and 5 bases respectively, with 19 bases between them. The CDR3 consists of 15 residues. CDR3 sequence: CASRPGALGGETQYF. The CDR3 nucleotides read TGTGCCAGCAGACCCGGGGCTCTTGGGGGGGAGACCCAGTACTTC.

This chain uses TRBV7-8 with TRBJ2-1; maybe TRBD1 (5 bases). The length of the CDR3 is 14 residues. Per the germline V gene, CDR1 is SGHVS and CDR2 is FQNEAQ. Trimming cost V 5 bases and J 5 bases, with 13 bases left between them. CDR3: CASSMRTNDNEQFF. CDR3 nucleotides: TGTGCCAGCAGCATGAGGACAAACGACAATGAGCAGTTCTTC.

The sample holds one count of this clonotype. This chain uses TRBV20-1 with TRBJ1-1, with 7 bases lining up with TRBD1. With V trimmed by 4 bases and J by 4 bases, 6 bases remained unmatched. There are 13 residues in the CDR3. CDR1 DFQATT and CDR2 SNEGSKA come from the germline V gene (reference sequence). The CDR3 region has the DNA TGCAGTGCTACACCCGACAGGGTCACTGAAGCTTTCTTT. This codes for CSATPDRVTEAFF.

The chain is built from TRBV7-2 and TRBJ2-5, with 8 bases aligning to TRBD1. This CDR3 region has 15 residues. The V segment lost 5 bases and the J segment 4 bases; nucleotides outside the gene matches: 9. Germline assignment: CDR1 SGHTA and CDR2 FQGNSA. Here the CDR3 reads CASSLEDRVVETQYF. CDR3 nucleotide sequence: TGTGCCAGCAGCCTAGAGGACAGGGTCGTAGAGACCCAGTACTTC. Full variable domain (outside the CDR3, taken from reference TRBV7-2 and TRBJ2-5): GAGVSQSPSNKVTEKGKDVELRCDPISGHTALYWYRQSLGQGLEFLIYFQGNSAPDKSGLPSDRFSAERTGGSVSTLTIQRTQQEDSAVYLCASSLEDRVVETQYFGPGTRLLVL.

This clonotype was observed a few times. The gene calls are TRBV12-5 and TRBJ1-6; no firm D call. Trimming stripped 2 bases from V and 7 bases from J, with 12 bases between. Germline CDR1 and CDR2: LGHNT and FRNRAP. There are 15 residues in the CDR3. The DNA for the CDR3 is TGTGCTAGTGGTTTGCCCCCGGACGGAAATTCACCCCTCCACTTT. Encoded protein: CASGLPPDGNSPLHF.